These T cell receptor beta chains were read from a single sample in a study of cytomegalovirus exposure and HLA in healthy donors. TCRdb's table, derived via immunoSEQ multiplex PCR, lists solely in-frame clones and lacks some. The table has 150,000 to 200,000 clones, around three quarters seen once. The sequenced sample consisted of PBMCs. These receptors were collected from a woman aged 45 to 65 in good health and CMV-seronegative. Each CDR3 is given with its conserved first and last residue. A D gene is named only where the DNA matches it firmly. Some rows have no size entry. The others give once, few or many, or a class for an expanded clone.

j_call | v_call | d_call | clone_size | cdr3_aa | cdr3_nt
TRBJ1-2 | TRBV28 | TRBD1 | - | CASSSINRGGFGGYTF | TGTGCCAGCAGTTCCATCAATCGAGGGGGCTTTGGCGGCTACACCTTC
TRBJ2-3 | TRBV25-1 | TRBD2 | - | CASSDIAGADTQYF | TGTGCCAGCAGTGATATAGCGGGCGCCGATACGCAGTATTTT
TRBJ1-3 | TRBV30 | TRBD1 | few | CASRGQGSGNTIYF | TGTGCCTCGCGGGGACAGGGCTCTGGAAACACCATATATTTT
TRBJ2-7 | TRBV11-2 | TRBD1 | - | CASSVGQGYEQYF | TGTGCCAGCAGCGTGGGACAGGGCTACGAGCAGTACTTC
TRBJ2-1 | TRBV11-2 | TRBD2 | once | CASSGVGLAGGNEQFF | TGTGCCAGCAGCGGTGTTGGACTAGCGGGGGGAAATGAGCAGTTCTTC
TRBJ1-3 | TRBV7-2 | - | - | CASSLGQVGSGNTIYF | TGTGCCAGCAGCTTAGGACAGGTTGGCTCTGGAAACACCATATATTTT
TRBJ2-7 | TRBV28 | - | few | CASSFLALEQYF | TGTGCCAGCAGTTTCCTGGCCCTCGAGCAGTACTTC
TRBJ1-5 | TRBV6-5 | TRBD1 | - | CASGDRADRNQPQHF | TGTGCCAGTGGGGACAGGGCCGATCGTAATCAGCCCCAGCATTTT
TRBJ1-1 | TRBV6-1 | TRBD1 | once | CASTLTGASPEAFF | TGTGCCAGCACTCTGACAGGGGCCTCACCTGAAGCTTTCTTT
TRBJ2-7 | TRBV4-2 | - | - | CASSRAIDTSQGYEQYF | TGTGCCAGCAGCCGGGCGATTGACACGTCACAGGGCTACGAGCAGTACTTC
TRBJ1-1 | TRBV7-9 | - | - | CTSSPSVNTEAFF | TGTACCAGCAGCCCATCAGTGAACACTGAAGCTTTCTTT
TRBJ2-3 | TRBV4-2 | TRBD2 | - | CASSQVSGSTDTQYF | TGTGCCAGCAGCCAAGTTAGCGGGAGCACAGATACGCAGTATTTT
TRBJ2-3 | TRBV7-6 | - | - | CASSLGLAGSTDTQYF | TGTGCCAGCAGCTTAGGGTTGGCGGGAAGCACAGATACGCAGTATTTT
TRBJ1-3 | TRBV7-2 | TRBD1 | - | CASSSKTGISGNTIYF | TGTGCCAGCAGCTCAAAGACAGGGATTTCTGGAAACACCATATATTTT
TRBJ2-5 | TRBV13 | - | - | CASSSRQDQETQYF | TGTGCCAGCAGCTCTAGACAGGACCAAGAGACCCAGTACTTC
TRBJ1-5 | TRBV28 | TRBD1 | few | CASRGQVNQPQHF | TGTGCCAGCAGGGGACAGGTCAATCAGCCCCAGCATTTT
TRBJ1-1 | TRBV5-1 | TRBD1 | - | CASSLAARGALMNTEAFF | TGCGCCAGCAGCTTGGCCGCCAGGGGGGCATTAATGAACACTGAAGCTTTCTTT
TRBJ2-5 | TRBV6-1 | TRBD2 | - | CASTLGLAGETQYF | TGTGCCAGCACCCTCGGACTAGCTGGGGAGACCCAGTACTTC
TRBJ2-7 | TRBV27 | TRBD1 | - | CASSSGTGGHEQYF | TGTGCCAGCAGTTCCGGGACAGGGGGCCACGAGCAGTACTTC
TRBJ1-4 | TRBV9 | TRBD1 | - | CASSVVGTGGEKLFF | TGTGCCAGCAGCGTAGTCGGGACAGGGGGGGAAAAACTGTTTTTT
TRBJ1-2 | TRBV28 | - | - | CASSRGYGYTF | TGTGCCAGCAGCCGAGGCTATGGCTACACCTTC
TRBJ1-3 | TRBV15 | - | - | CATSRVDTGNTIYF | TGTGCCACCAGCAGAGTTGACACTGGAAACACCATATATTTT
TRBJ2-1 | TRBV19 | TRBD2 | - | CASSLLAGGSYNEQFF | TGTGCCAGCTCTCTCTTAGCGGGGGGCTCCTACAATGAGCAGTTCTTC
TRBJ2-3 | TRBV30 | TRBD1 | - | CAWRGRGPDTQYF | TGTGCCTGGAGAGGTAGGGGGCCGGATACGCAGTATTTT
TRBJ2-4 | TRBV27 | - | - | CASSLSVPRGPAKNIQYF | TGTGCCAGCAGTTTATCGGTCCCCAGGGGCCCAGCCAAAAACATTCAGTACTTC
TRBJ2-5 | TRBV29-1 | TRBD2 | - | CSVVFGRAGWETQYF | TGCAGCGTTGTGTTCGGGAGGGCCGGTTGGGAGACCCAGTACTTC
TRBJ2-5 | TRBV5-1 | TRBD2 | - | CASSLGSGRAGGQETQYF | TGCGCCAGCAGCTTGGGGTCCGGGAGGGCCGGGGGACAAGAGACCCAGTACTTC
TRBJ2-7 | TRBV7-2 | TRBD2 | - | CASSRDRTRRGEQYF | TGTGCCAGCAGCCGTGACCGGACTAGGCGCGGCGAGCAGTACTTC
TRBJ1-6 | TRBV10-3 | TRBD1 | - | CAISRQGGNSPLHF | TGTGCCATCAGTAGACAGGGGGGAAATTCACCCCTCCACTTT
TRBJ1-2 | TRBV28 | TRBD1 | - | CASSWTGVRGYTF | TGTGCCAGCAGTTGGACAGGGGTTCGAGGCTACACCTTC
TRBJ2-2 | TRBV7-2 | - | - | CASSLLRDTGELFF | TGTGCCAGCAGCTTGTTGCGGGACACCGGGGAGCTGTTTTTT
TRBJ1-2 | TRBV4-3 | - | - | CASSQDRGGGYTF | TGCGCCAGCAGCCAAGATCGTGGCGGCGGCTACACCTTC
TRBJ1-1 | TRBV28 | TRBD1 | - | CASSLSPGQGKAEAFF | TGTGCCAGCAGTTTATCGCCGGGACAGGGGAAGGCTGAAGCTTTCTTT
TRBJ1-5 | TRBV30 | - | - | CAWSPGNQPQHF | TGTGCCTGGAGCCCCGGCAATCAGCCCCAGCATTTT
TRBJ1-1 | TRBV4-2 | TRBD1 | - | CASSQEGTGDTEAFF | TGTGCCAGCAGCCAAGAGGGGACAGGAGATACTGAAGCTTTCTTT
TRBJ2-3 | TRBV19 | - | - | CASSRTKGDTQYF | TGTGCCAGTAGTCGGACTAAGGGAGATACGCAGTATTTT
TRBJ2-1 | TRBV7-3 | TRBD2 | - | CASSLTVAGNNEQFF | TGTGCCAGCAGCTTAACTGTAGCGGGCAACAATGAGCAGTTCTTC
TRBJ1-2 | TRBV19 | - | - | CASSFVPGANNYGYTF | TGTGCCAGTAGTTTCGTGCCAGGGGCGAATAACTATGGCTACACCTTC
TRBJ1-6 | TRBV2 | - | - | CASSEFGDPNSPLHF | TGTGCCAGCAGTGAATTCGGGGATCCTAATTCACCCCTCCACTTT
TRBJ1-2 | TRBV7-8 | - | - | CASSLQGGYGYTF | TGTGCCAGCAGCTTACAGGGCGGCTATGGCTACACCTTC
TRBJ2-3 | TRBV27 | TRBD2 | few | CASRRLAGGSTDTQYF | TGTGCCAGCAGGCGACTAGCGGGGGGAAGCACAGATACGCAGTATTTT
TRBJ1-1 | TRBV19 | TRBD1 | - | CASSSGQDKHTEAFF | TGTGCCAGTAGCTCCGGACAGGACAAACACACTGAAGCTTTCTTT
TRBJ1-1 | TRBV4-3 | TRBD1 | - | CASSLQGPTEAFF | TGCGCCAGCAGCCTACAGGGGCCCACTGAAGCTTTCTTT
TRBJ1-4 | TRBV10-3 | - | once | CAISESARGATNEKLFF | TGTGCCATCAGTGAGTCGGCCAGGGGTGCAACTAATGAAAAACTGTTTTTT
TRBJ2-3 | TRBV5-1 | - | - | CASSYARDTQYF | TGCGCCAGCAGCTACGCCAGAGATACGCAGTATTTT
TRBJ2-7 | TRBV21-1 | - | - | CASSRLFRAGEHEQYF | TGTGCCAGCAGCAGGTTATTTAGGGCGGGAGAGCACGAGCAGTACTTC
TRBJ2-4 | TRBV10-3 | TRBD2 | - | CAIRPGGGASGDVIAKNIQYF | TGTGCCATCAGACCAGGCGGAGGGGCTAGCGGGGACGTTATAGCCAAAAACATTCAGTACTTC
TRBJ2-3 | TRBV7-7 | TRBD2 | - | CASSALAGGPTDTQYF | TGTGCCAGCAGCGCCCTAGCGGGGGGGCCAACAGATACGCAGTATTTT
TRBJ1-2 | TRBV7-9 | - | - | CSSSLGQRDGYTF | TGTTCCAGCAGCTTAGGGCAGAGGGATGGCTACACCTTC
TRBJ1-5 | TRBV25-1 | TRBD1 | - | CASSPGKTGTGVGQPQHF | TGTGCCAGCAGTCCGGGTAAAACGGGGACAGGGGTCGGTCAGCCCCAGCATTTT
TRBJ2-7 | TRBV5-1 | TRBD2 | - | CASSERELREQYF | TGCGCCAGCAGCGAGCGGGAGTTGCGCGAGCAGTACTTC
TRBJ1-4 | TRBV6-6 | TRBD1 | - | CASSSGRGASNEKLFF | TGTGCCAGCAGTTCAGGCAGGGGGGCGTCTAATGAAAAACTGTTTTTT
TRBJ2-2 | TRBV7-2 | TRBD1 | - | CASSSPPAAGGWTGELFF | TGTGCCAGCAGCTCCCCACCTGCGGCAGGGGGTTGGACCGGGGAGCTGTTTTTT
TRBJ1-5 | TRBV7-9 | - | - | CASGVGGNQPQHF | TGTGCCAGCGGAGTCGGTGGCAATCAGCCCCAGCATTTT
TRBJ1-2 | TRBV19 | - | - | CASSMFGFGYTF | TGTGCCAGTAGTATGTTCGGGTTTGGCTACACCTTC